This T cell receptor beta chain came from a study of regulatory T cells in long-lasting Graves disease. Findings of the study overall: Thyroid tissue went unstudied; only peripheral blood was examined.

Noted time point: persistent/refractory GD, antithyroid drugs over 5 years with positive TRAb. The TCR library was made from RNA that had been extracted from PBMCs in TRIzol. Graves' disease diagnoses used American Thyroid Association guidelines. V dropped 0 bases and J dropped 0 bases, with 5 bases sitting between them. Looked up from germline, CDR1 is DFQATT and CDR2 is SNEGSKA (reference sequence). This CDR3 has 13 amino acids. This clonotype occurred many times. What it recognizes is unknown. HTBI primers from iRepertoire and Arm-PCR of CDR3 regions yielded the TCR beta libraries. In the authors' methods: Samples revealed roughly 62 TRBV and approximately 15 TRBJ segments. TCRdb reprocessed the multiplex PCR reads with MiXCR, giving one entry per CDR3 protein. TCRdb, not the original authors, processed these V and J calls. The repertoire holds some 330,000 distinct CDR3 sequences, with about 23% as singletons.

The TCR originated in a woman aged 40 to 50 with Graves disease. The chain couples TRBV20-1 to TRBJ1-2, with D hard to call. The sequencing here drew on peripheral blood mononuclear cells (PBMCs), taken when the disease was refractory, from a patient treated with antithyroid drugs. For the CDR3, the DNA is TGCAGTGCTAGAGATTTCGCTAACTATGGCTACACCTTC. The encoded protein is CSARDFANYGYTF.